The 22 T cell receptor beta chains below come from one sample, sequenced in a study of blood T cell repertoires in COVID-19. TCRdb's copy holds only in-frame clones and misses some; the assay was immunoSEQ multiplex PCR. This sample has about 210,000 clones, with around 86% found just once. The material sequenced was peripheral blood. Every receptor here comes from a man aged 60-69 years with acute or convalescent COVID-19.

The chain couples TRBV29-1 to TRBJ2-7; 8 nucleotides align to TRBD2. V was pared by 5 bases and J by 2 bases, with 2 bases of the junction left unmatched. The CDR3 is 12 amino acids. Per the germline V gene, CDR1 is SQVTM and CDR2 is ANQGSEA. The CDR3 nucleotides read TGCAGCGTTCGGGAGGGGGCCTACGAGCAGTACTTC. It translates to CSVREGAYEQYF.

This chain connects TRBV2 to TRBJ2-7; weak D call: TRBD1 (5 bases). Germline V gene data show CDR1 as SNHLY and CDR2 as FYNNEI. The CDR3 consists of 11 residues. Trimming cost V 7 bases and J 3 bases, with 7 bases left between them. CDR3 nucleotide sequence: TGTGCCAGCACACAGGACTACGAGCAGTACTTC. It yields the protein CASTQDYEQYF.

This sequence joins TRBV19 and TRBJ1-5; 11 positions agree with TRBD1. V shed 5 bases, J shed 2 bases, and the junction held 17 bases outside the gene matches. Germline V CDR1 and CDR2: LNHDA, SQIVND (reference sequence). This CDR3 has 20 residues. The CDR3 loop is CASSASVPGQGVLGNQPQHF. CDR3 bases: TGTGCCAGTAGTGCGTCCGTCCCGGGACAGGGGGTCCTCGGCAATCAGCCCCAGCATTTT.

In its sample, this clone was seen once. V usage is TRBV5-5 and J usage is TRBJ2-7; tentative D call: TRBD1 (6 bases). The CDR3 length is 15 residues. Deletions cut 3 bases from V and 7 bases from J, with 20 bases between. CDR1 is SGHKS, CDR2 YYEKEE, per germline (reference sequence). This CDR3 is CASSWQTGESEEQYF. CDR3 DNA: TGTGCCAGCAGCTGGCAGACAGGTGAATCGGAAGAGCAGTACTTC. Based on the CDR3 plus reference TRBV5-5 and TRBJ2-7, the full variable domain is DAGVTQSPTHLIKTRGQQVTLRCSPISGHKSVSWYQQVLGQGPQFIFQYYEKEERGRGNFPDRFSARQFPNYSSELNVNALLLGDSALYLCASSWQTGESEEQYFGPGTRLTVT.

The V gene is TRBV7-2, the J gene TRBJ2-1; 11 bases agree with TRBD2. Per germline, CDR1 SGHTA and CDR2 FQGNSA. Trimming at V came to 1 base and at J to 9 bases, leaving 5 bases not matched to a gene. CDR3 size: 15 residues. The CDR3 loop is CASSLGTSGPREQFF. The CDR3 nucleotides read TGTGCCAGCAGCTTAGGGACTAGCGGGCCCCGTGAGCAGTTCTTC.

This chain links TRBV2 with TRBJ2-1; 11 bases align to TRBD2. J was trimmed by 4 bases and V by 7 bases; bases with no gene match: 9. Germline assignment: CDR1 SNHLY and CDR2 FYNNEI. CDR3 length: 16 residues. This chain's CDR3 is CASTSLAGGPYNEQFF. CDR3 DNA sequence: TGTGCCAGCACCTCGTTAGCGGGGGGGCCTTACAATGAGCAGTTCTTC. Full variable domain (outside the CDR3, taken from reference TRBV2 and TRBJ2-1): EPEVTQTPSHQVTQMGQEVILRCVPISNHLYFYWYRQILGQKVEFLVSFYNNEISEKSEIFDDQFSVERPDGSNFTLKIRSTKLEDSAMYFCASTSLAGGPYNEQFFGPGTRLTVL.

CDR3 DNA: TGTGCCAGCACGGGACTTATTAATGAAAAACTGTTTTTT. Translating gives CASTGLINEKLFF. This rearrangement joins TRBV2 to TRBJ1-4; tentative D call: TRBD1 (5 bases). CDR1 SNHLY and CDR2 FYNNEI come from the germline V gene. V lost 7 bases and J lost 4, with 10 bases in between. The CDR3 extends over 13 amino acids.

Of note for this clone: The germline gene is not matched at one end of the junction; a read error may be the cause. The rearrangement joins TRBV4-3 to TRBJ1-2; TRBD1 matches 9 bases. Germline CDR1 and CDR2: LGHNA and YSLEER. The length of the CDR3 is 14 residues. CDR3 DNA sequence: TGCGCCAGCAGCCATACAGGGGGCGCTTATGGTTACACCTTC. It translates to CASSHTGGAYGYTF.

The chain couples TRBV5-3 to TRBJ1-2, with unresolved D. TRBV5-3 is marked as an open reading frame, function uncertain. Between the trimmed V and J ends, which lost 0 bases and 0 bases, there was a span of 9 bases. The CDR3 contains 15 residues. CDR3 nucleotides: TGTGCCAGAAGCTTGGCTGTCGGAGCTAACTATGGCTACACCTTC. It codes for CARSLAVGANYGYTF.

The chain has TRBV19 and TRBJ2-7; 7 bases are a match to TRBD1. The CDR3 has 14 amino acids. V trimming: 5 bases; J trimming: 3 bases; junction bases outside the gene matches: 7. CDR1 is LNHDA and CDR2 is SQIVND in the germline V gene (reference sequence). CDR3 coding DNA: TGTGCCAGTAGTGCCTCGGGACAGTACTACGAGCAGTACTTC. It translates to CASSASGQYYEQYF.

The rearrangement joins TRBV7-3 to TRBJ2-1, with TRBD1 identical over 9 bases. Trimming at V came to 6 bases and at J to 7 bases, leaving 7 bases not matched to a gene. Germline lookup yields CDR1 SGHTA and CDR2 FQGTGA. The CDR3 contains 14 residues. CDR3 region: CASSYGTGRNEQFF. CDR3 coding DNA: TGTGCCAGCAGTTACGGGACAGGGCGGAATGAGCAGTTCTTC.

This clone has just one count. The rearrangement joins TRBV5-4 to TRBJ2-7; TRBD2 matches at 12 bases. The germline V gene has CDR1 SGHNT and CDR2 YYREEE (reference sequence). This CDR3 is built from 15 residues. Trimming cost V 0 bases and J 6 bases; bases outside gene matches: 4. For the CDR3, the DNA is TGTGCCAGCAGCTTGGGGACTAGCGGGGTTCGCGAGCAGTACTTC. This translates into CASSLGTSGVREQYF.

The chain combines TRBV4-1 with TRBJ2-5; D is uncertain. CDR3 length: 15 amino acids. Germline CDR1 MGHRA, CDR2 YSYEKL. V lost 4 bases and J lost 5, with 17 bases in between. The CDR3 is CASSPMGNSAETQYF. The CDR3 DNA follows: TGCGCCAGCAGCCCTATGGGCAACTCTGCGGAGACCCAGTACTTC.

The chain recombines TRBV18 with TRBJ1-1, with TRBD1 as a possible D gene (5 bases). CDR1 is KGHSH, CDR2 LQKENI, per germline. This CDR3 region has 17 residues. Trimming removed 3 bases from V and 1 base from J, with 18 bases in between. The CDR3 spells CASSPQPQGVGNTEAFF. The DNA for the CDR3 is TGTGCCAGCTCACCCCAACCCCAGGGTGTTGGGAACACTGAAGCTTTCTTT. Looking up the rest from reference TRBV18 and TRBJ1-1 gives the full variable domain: NAGVMQNPRHLVRRRGQEARLRCSPMKGHSHVYWYRQLPEEGLKFMVYLQKENIIDESGMPKERFSAEFPKEGPSILRIQQVVRGDSAAYFCASSPQPQGVGNTEAFFGQGTRLTVV.

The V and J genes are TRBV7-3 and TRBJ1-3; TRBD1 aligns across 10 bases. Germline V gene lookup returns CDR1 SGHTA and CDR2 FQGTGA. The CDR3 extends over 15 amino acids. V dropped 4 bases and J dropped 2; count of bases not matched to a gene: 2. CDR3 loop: CASSSGTGAGNTIYF. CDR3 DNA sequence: TGTGCCAGCAGCTCCGGGACAGGGGCTGGAAACACCATATATTTT. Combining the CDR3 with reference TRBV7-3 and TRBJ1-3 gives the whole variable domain GAGVSQTPSNKVTEKGKYVELRCDPISGHTALYWYRQSLGQGPEFLIYFQGTGAADDSGLPNDRFFAVRPEGSVSTLKIQRTERGDSAVYLCASSSGTGAGNTIYFGEGSWLTVV.

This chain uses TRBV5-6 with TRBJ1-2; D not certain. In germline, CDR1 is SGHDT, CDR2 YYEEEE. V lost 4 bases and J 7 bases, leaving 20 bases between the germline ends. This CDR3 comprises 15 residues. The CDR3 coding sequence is TGTGCCAGCAGCCCCTCCATGAAGTTTAGCTCTGGCTACACCTTC. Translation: CASSPSMKFSSGYTF.

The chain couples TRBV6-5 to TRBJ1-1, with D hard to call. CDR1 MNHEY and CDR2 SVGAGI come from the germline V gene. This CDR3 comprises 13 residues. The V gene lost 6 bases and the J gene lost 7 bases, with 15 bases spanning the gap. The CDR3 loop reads CASRSVEPGEAFF. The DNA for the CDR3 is TGTGCCAGCAGATCCGTGGAACCGGGTGAAGCTTTCTTT.

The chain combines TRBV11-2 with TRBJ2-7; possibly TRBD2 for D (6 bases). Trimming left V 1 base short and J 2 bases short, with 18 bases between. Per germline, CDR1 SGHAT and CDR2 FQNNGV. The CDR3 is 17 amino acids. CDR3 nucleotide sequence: TGTGCCAGCAGCTTAGTACTTGGGACTGACAGAACCTACGAGCAGTACTTC. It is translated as CASSLVLGTDRTYEQYF.

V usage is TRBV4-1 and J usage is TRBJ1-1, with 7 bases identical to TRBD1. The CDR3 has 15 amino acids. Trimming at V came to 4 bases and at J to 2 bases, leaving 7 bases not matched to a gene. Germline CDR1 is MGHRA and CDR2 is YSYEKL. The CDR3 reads CASSRPRGDNTEAFF. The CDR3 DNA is TGCGCCAGCAGCCGCCCCAGGGGGGATAACACTGAAGCTTTCTTT.

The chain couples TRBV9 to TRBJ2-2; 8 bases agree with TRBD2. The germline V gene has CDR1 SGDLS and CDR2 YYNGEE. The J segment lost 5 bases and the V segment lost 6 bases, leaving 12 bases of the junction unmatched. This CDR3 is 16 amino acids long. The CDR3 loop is CASTPNLSGGTGELFF. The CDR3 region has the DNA TGTGCCAGCACCCCCAACTTGAGCGGGGGAACCGGGGAGCTGTTTTTT.

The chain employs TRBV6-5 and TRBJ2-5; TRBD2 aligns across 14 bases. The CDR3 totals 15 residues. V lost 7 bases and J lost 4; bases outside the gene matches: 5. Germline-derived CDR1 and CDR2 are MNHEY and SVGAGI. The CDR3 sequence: CASKTSGGAVETQYF. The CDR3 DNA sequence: TGTGCCAGCAAGACTAGCGGGGGGGCTGTAGAGACCCAGTACTTC.

In nucleotides, the CDR3 is TGTGCCAGCAGTGGTCCAGGGAACAATTCACCCCTCCACTTT. It codes for CASSGPGNNSPLHF. The chain is built from TRBV2 and TRBJ1-6, with D possibly being TRBD1 (5 bases). The V end lost 4 bases, the J end lost 7 bases, and 11 bases lay between the germline ends. The length of the CDR3 is 14 residues. Germline loops: CDR1 SNHLY, CDR2 FYNNEI.